The clone carrying this T cell receptor beta chain appeared a single time. The junction shows a germline mismatch at one end, possibly a read error. Different DNA sequences within this sample yield the same CDR3. The data stem from a study of beta chain features in type 1 diabetes. Across the whole study: Age, gender and cell yields were similar between patients and healthy donors.

cDNA synthesis used the whole RNA isolate, giving expressed TCRB sequences. Clones were read by immunoSEQ multiplex PCR, and TCRdb kept only the in-frame ones, dropping some. The sample has approximately 470,000 clones, 25% to 35% seen once. From germline, CDR1 is MDHEN and CDR2 SYDVKM. This CDR3 is built from 11 residues. The specimen sequenced was naive CD4+ T cells from blood. This TCR derives from a man younger than 35 in good health. The chain carries TRBV28 and TRBJ2-7; D not certain. CDR3 nucleotides: TGTGCCAGTAGTTTGAATTACGAGCAGTACTTC. This codes for CASSLNYEQYF.